This TCR beta chain was captured by sequencing in a study of blood T cell repertoires in COVID-19. The ends were cut back, 3 bases at V and 4 bases at J, with 7 bases in the middle. Per the germline V gene, CDR1 is MNHNS and CDR2 is SASEGT. This CDR3 spans 14 amino acids. TCRdb keeps only in-frame clones here, not all; method: immunoSEQ multiplex PCR. The sample lists 300,000 to 350,000 clones, around 86% occurring once. Enrolled through a virtual design, the participants were between 18 and 89 years of age and came from approximately 25 US areas. The chain couples TRBV6-1 to TRBJ1-6; D is unclear. This receptor was identified in a woman aged 40 to 50 with acute COVID-19. The material sequenced was PBMCs or T cells enriched from blood (not recorded which). The CDR3 sequence is CASSDRGYNSPLHF. The CDR3 DNA reads as TGTGCCAGCAGTGATCGGGGTTATAATTCACCCCTCCACTTT.